These 20 T cell receptor beta chains originate from one sample sequenced in a study of patients and donors after allogeneic stem cell transplantation. TCRdb reprocessed the RT-PCR reads with MiXCR, giving one entry per CDR3 protein. The data contain about 960,000 distinct CDR3 sequences, 18% of them seen just once; the ten biggest clones take up around 5.5%. Material: blood, either unsorted or a sorted T cell fraction (not recorded which). All receptors derive from a human donor who was either an allogeneic HSCT recipient or a stem cell or donor lymphocyte infusion donor (not recorded which). It is not recorded whose cells these are; they may come from a transplant donor.

This clonotype was picked up a small number of times. The V and J genes are TRBV24-1 and TRBJ2-1, with 7 bases that match TRBD2. The V segment lost 5 bases and the J segment 7 bases; nucleotides outside the gene matches: 13. The CDR3 has 16 residues. In germline, CDR1 is KGHDR, CDR2 SFDVKD. The CDR3 DNA reads TGTGCCACCAGTGGGGCGGGAGTTTCGCTATGGAATGAGCAGTTCTTC. Its protein is CATSGAGVSLWNEQFF.

This clonotype was counted a few times. The chain recombines TRBV5-1 with TRBJ2-1; D is possibly TRBD2 (6 bases). The CDR3 is 17 residues long. Germline assignment: CDR1 SGHRS and CDR2 YFSETQ. V was cut by 3 bases and J by 0 bases, with 16 bases left in between. CDR3 in DNA: TGCGCCAGCAGCTCCTTTGGCGGGACCCCCTCCTACAATGAGCAGTTCTTC. Its protein is CASSSFGGTPSYNEQFF.

The chain is built from TRBV30 and TRBJ2-3, with 7 bases matching TRBD2. CDR1 is GTSNPN and CDR2 is SVGIG in the germline V gene (reference sequence). The CDR3 covers 13 residues. V gave up 3 bases and J gave up 3 bases; unmatched junction bases: 3. DNA for the CDR3: TGTGCCTGGAGATGGGGAGGGACAGATACGCAGTATTTT. This sequence encodes CAWRWGGTDTQYF.

The gene calls are TRBV6-5 and TRBJ1-2; 7 nucleotides match TRBD1. The CDR3 spans 12 residues. V lost 7 bases and J lost 7; bases outside the gene matches: 6. In germline, CDR1 is MNHEY, CDR2 SVGAGI. CDR3 in DNA: TGTGCCAGCACCCTGACAGGGATTGGCTACACCTTC. It codes for CASTLTGIGYTF.

This clonotype was observed a few times. The chain uses TRBV12-3 or TRBV12-4 and TRBJ1-4, with TRBD1 matching over 11 bases. Trimming at V came to 3 bases and at J to 5 bases, leaving 2 bases not matched to a gene. There are 15 residues in the CDR3. CDR3 nucleotides: TGTGCCAGCAGTTTTAGGGACAGGGGGAATGAAAAACTGTTTTTT. Translation gives CASSFRDRGNEKLFF.

Only a few counts were recorded for this clonotype. This rearrangement joins TRBV15 to TRBJ2-5, with D unresolved. Germline-derived CDR1 and CDR2 are LNHNV and YYDKDF (reference sequence). The CDR3 totals 13 residues. V shed 2 bases and J shed 5 bases, with 9 bases lying between them. The CDR3 DNA reads as TGTGCCACCAGCAGACTACCCTGGGAGACCCAGTACTTC. Protein: CATSRLPWETQYF.

CDR3 in amino acids: CASRSGTGRDTQYF. The CDR3 DNA sequence: TGTGCCAGCAGATCCGGGACAGGAAGAGATACGCAGTATTTT. V is TRBV6-1 and J is TRBJ2-3, with TRBD1 matching 8 bases. CDR1 and CDR2 (germline): MNHNS, SASEGT. The CDR3 sequence is 14 residues long. The V and J ends lost 6 bases and 5 bases, in that order; junction bases with no gene match: 7.

This clonotype has a handful of counts. The chain uses TRBV6-2 or TRBV6-3 and TRBJ2-2, with unresolved D. The germline V gene has CDR1 MNHEY and CDR2 SVGEGT. The CDR3 is 13 amino acids. Deletions cut 2 bases from V and 1 base from J, with 2 bases between. The DNA for the CDR3 is TGTGCCAGCAGTTACGAGAACACCGGGGAGCTGTTTTTT. Its translation is CASSYENTGELFF.

The genes are TRBV18 and TRBJ1-1, with D maybe TRBD1 (6 bases). The germline V and J ends were trimmed by 3 bases and 1 base, with 15 bases remaining between them. Germline-derived CDR1 and CDR2 are KGHSH and LQKENI. The CDR3 loop spans 16 amino acids. In DNA, the CDR3 is TGTGCCAGCTCACCCCGAACGACAGGTCGGAACACTGAAGCTTTCTTT. This codes for CASSPRTTGRNTEAFF.

The chain is built from TRBV12-3 or TRBV12-4 and TRBJ1-2; maybe TRBD1 (6 bases). The CDR3 sequence is 17 residues long. V shed 5 bases and J shed 5 bases, with 24 bases lying between them. Written as DNA, the CDR3 is TGTGCCAGCAGTCTCCTGGCGGGCGAGGAGGGGGAGTATGGCTACACCTTC. Translating gives CASSLLAGEEGEYGYTF.

This clonotype showed up many times. V usage is TRBV12-3 or TRBV12-4 and J usage is TRBJ2-1, with a weak D call TRBD2 (5 bases). Trimming pared 0 bases from V and 0 bases from J, leaving 6 bases between. CDR3 length: 15 residues. The CDR3 DNA reads TGTGCCAGCAGTTTAGCGGGAGCCTCCTACAATGAGCAGTTCTTC. Translating it yields CASSLAGASYNEQFF.

This rearrangement joins TRBV7-9 to TRBJ1-1, with D maybe TRBD1 (6 bases). Germline V gene data show CDR1 as SEHNR and CDR2 as FQNEAQ (reference sequence). V gave up 8 bases and J gave up 11 bases, with 15 bases separating them. The CDR3 is made up of 11 amino acids. The CDR3 bases are TGTGCCAGCGGCATTACAGGGTGGGCTTTCTTT. Translation gives CASGITGWAFF. Supplemented by reference TRBV7-9 and TRBJ1-1, the full variable domain reads DTGVSQNPRHKITKRGQNVTFRCDPISEHNRLYWYRQTLGQGPEFLTYFQNEAQLEKSRLLSDRFSAERPKGSFSTLEIQRTEQGDSAMYLCASGITGWAFFGQGTRLTVV.

DNA for the CDR3: TGTGCCAGCAGTTTGTCGGGGAAGGGCCACTACGAGCAGTACTTC. It encodes CASSLSGKGHYEQYF. This chain uses TRBV28 with TRBJ2-7, with a possible D match to TRBD2 (5 bases). Trimming took 3 bases from V and 3 from J, leaving 15 bases between them. Germline lookup yields CDR1 MDHEN and CDR2 SYDVKM. The CDR3 length is 15 residues. The whole variable domain, remainder taken from reference TRBV28 and TRBJ2-7, is DVKVTQSSRYLVKRTGEKVFLECVQDMDHENMFWYRQDPGLGLRLIYFSYDVKMKEKGDIPEGYSVSREKKERFSLILESASTNQTSMYLCASSLSGKGHYEQYFGPGTRLTVT.

The chain uses TRBV12-3 or TRBV12-4 and TRBJ2-3, with D perhaps matching TRBD1 (5 bases). V was cut by 6 bases and J by 2 bases, with 12 bases left in between. There are 14 residues in the CDR3. In nucleotides, the CDR3 is TGTGCCAGCAGCCCTGACAGATACACAGATACGCAGTATTTT. Protein product: CASSPDRYTDTQYF.

CDR3 sequence (DNA): TGTGCCATCAGTGTTGGGGTGGGCGAGACCCAGTACTTC. The encoded protein is CAISVGVGETQYF. The chain employs TRBV10-3 and TRBJ2-5; no reliable D call. There are 13 residues in the CDR3. Trimming stripped 4 bases from V and 5 bases from J, with 11 bases between. Germline CDR1 is ENHRY and CDR2 is SYGVKD.

This clonotype was counted at least ten times. This chain connects TRBV12-3 or TRBV12-4 to TRBJ1-3, with unresolved D. This CDR3 is 13 amino acids long. Trimming cost V 3 bases and J 11 bases, with 14 bases left between them. The CDR3 DNA reads as TGTGCCAGCAGTTTCGGGCAGCTGGTCCCCATATATTTT. This translates into CASSFGQLVPIYF.

The gene calls are TRBV24-1 and TRBJ2-3; 9 bases are a match to TRBD1. The CDR3 consists of 19 residues. Germline CDR1 KGHDR, CDR2 SFDVKD. Trimming at V came to 7 bases and at J to 1 base, leaving 17 bases not matched to a gene. CDR3 residues: CATRATLGQGGSGTDTQYF. CDR3 sequence (DNA): TGTGCCACCAGAGCTACCTTGGGACAGGGAGGTTCCGGCACAGATACGCAGTATTTT.

This clonotype was picked up a small number of times. A much bigger clone sits one base away, suggesting this may be a read error. V and J are TRBV6-2 or TRBV6-3 and TRBJ2-1; possibly TRBD2 for D (5 bases). The CDR3 length is 13 residues. V was shortened by 2 bases and J by 3 bases, with 5 bases between the two germline ends. CDR1 is MNHEY, CDR2 SVGEGT, per germline. The DNA for the CDR3 is TGTGCCAGCAGTTACGAGGGCTACAATGAGCAGTTCTTC. It encodes CASSYEGYNEQFF.

This chain uses TRBV6-5 with TRBJ2-2; TRBD2 is a possible D gene (7 bases). Germline V CDR1 and CDR2: MNHEY, SVGAGI. The CDR3 totals 15 residues. V lost 2 bases and J lost 4, with 11 bases in between. CDR3 sequence: CASSYAGAGTGELFF. CDR3 DNA: TGTGCCAGCAGTTACGCGGGGGCGGGCACCGGGGAGCTGTTTTTT.

This sequence joins TRBV12-3 or TRBV12-4 and TRBJ1-2; 8 bases agree with TRBD1. CDR3 length equals 16 residues. The V segment lost 1 base and the J segment 6 bases; nucleotides outside the gene matches: 10. The CDR3 here is CASSLEPSGGADGYTF. The CDR3, as DNA: TGTGCCAGCAGTTTAGAACCCTCAGGGGGCGCAGATGGCTACACCTTC.